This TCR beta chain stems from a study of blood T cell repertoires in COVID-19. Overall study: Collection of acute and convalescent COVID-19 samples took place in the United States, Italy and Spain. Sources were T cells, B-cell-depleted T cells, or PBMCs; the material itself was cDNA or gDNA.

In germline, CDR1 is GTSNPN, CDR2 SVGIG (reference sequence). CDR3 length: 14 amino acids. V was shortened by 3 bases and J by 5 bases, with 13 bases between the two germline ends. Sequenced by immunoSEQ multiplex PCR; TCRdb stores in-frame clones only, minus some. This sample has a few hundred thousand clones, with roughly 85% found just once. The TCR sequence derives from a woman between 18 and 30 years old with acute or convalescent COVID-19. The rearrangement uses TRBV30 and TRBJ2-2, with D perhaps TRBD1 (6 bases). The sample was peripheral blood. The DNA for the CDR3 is TGTGCCTGGAGCCAGGGGCCAGATACCGGGGAGCTGTTTTTT. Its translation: CAWSQGPDTGELFF.